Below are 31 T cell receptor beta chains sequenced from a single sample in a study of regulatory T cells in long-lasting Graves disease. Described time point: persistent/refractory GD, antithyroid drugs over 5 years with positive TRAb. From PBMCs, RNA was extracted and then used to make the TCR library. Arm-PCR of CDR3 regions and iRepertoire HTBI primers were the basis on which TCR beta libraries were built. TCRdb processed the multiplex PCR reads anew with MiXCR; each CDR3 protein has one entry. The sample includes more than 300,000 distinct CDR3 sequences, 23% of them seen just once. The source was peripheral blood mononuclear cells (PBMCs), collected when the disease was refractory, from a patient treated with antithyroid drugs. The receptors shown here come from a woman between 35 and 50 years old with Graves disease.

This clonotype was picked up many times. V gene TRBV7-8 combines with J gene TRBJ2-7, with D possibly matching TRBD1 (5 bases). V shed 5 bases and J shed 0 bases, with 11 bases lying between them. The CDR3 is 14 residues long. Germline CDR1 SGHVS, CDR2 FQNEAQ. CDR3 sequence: CASSADSRSYEQYF. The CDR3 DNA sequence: TGTGCCAGCAGCGCAGACAGCCGCTCCTACGAGCAGTACTTC.

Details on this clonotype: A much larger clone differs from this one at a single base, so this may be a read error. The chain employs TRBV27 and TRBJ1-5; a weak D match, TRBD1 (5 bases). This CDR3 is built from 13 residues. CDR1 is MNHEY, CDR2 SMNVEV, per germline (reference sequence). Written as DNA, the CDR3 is TGTGCCAGCAGTTTAGTGGGGGATCAGTCCCAGCATTTT. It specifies CASSLVGDQSQHF.

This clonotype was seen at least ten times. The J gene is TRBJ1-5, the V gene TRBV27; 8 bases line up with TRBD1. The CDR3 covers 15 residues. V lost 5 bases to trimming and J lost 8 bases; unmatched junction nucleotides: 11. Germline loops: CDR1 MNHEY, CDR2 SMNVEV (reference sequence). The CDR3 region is CASSRRQGIIEPQHF. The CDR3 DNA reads TGTGCCAGCAGTCGGAGACAGGGGATAATCGAGCCCCAGCATTTT.

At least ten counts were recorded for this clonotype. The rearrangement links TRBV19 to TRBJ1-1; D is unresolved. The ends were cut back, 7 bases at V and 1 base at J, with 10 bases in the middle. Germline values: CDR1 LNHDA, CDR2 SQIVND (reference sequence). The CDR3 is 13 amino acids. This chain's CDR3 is CASTQWENTEAFF. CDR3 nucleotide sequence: TGTGCCAGTACCCAGTGGGAGAACACTGAAGCTTTCTTT.

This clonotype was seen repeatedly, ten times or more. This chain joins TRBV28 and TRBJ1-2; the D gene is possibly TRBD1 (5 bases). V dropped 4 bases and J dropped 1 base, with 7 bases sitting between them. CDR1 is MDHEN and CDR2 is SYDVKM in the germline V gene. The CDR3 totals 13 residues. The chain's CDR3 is CASSWGSNYGYTF. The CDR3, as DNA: TGTGCCAGCAGTTGGGGGAGTAACTATGGCTACACCTTC.

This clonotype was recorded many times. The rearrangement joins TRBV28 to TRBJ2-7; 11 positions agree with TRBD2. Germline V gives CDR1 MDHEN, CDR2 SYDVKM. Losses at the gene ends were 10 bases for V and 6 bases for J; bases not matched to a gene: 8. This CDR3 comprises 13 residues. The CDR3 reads CATLSGRGGEQYF. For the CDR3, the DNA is TGTGCCACACTTAGCGGGAGGGGAGGCGAGCAGTACTTC.

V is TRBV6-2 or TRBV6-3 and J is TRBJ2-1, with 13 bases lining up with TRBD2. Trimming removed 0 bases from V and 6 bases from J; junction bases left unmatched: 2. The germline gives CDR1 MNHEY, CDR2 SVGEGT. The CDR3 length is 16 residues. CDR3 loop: CASSYSWTSGSNEQFF. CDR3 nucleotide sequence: TGTGCCAGCAGTTACTCGTGGACTAGCGGGAGCAATGAGCAGTTCTTC.

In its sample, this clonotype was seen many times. The CDR3 DNA sequence: TGTGCCAGCAGTTTAAAGACGCGGAGCTCCTACGAGCAGTACTTC. It codes for CASSLKTRSSYEQYF. The chain recombines TRBV28 with TRBJ2-7, with no clear D. Germline CDR1 and CDR2: MDHEN and SYDVKM. Trimming stripped 2 bases from V and 0 bases from J, with 11 bases between. This CDR3 is 15 amino acids long. Complete variable domain (other parts from reference TRBV28 and TRBJ2-7): DVKVTQSSRYLVKRTGEKVFLECVQDMDHENMFWYRQDPGLGLRLIYFSYDVKMKEKGDIPEGYSVSREKKERFSLILESASTNQTSMYLCASSLKTRSSYEQYFGPGTRLTVT.

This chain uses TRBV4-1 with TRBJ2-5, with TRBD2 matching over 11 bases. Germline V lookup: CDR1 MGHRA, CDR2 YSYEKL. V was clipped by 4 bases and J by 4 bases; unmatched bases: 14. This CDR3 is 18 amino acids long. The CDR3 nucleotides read TGCGCCAGCAGCCCGAACGACGTACCCGGACTAGCGGGAGAGACCCAGTACTTC. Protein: CASSPNDVPGLAGETQYF.

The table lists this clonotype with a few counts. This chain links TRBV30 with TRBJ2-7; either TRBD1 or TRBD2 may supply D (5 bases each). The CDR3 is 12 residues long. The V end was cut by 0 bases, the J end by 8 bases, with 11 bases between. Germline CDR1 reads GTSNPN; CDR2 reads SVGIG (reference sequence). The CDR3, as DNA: TGTGCCTGGAGTGTACTCCGGGACCAGCAGTACTTC. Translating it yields CAWSVLRDQQYF.

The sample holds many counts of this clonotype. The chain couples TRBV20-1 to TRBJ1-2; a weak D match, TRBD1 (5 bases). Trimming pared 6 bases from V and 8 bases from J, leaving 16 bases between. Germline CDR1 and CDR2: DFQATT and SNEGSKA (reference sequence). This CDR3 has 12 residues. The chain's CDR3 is CSAETRDRGYTF. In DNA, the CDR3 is TGCAGTGCCGAGACTCGGGACCGGGGCTACACCTTC.

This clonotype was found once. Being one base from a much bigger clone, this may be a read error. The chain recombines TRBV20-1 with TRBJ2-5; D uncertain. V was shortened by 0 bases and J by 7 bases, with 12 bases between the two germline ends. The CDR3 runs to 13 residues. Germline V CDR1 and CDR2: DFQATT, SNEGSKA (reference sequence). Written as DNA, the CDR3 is TGCAGTGCTAGAGATTCGGCGAGAGGGACCCAGTACTTC. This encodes CSARDSARGTQYF.

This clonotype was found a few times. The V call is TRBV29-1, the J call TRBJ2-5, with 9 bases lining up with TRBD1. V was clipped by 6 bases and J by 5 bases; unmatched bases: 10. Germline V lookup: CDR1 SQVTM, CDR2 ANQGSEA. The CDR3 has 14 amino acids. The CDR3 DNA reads TGCAGCGTCCACAAAGTACAGGGGGCCGAGACCCAGTACTTC. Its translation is CSVHKVQGAETQYF. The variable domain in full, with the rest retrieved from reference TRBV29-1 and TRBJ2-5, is SAVISQKPSRDICQRGTSLTIQCQVDSQVTMMFWYRQQPGQSLTLIATANQGSEATYESGFVIDKFPISRPNLTFSTLTVSNMSPEDSSIYLCSVHKVQGAETQYFGPGTRLLVL.

The CDR3 sequence is CASGEDWGDITYGYTF. The CDR3 nucleotides read TGTGCCAGCGGCGAAGATTGGGGTGACATAACCTATGGCTACACCTTC. This rearrangement joins TRBV7-9 to TRBJ1-2; D not certain. Germline V lookup: CDR1 SEHNR, CDR2 FQNEAQ (reference sequence). Trimming stripped 8 bases from V and 4 bases from J, with 23 bases between. The CDR3 contains 16 residues. Variable domain in full (rest from reference TRBV7-9 and TRBJ1-2): DTGVSQNPRHKITKRGQNVTFRCDPISEHNRLYWYRQTLGQGPEFLTYFQNEAQLEKSRLLSDRFSAERPKGSFSTLEIQRTEQGDSAMYLCASGEDWGDITYGYTFGSGTRLTVV.

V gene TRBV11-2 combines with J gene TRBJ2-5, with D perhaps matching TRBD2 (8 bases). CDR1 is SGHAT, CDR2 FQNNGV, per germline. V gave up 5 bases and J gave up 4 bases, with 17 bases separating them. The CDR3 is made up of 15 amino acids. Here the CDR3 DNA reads TGTGCCAGCAGCGTCGGACAGGCGGGGGGAGAGACCCAGTACTTC. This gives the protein CASSVGQAGGETQYF.

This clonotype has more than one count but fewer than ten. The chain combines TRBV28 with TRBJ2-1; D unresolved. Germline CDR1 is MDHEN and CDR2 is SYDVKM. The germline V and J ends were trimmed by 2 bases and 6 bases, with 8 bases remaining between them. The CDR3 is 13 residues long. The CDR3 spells CASSLTTLNEQFF. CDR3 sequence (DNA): TGTGCCAGCAGTTTAACGACTCTCAATGAGCAGTTCTTC.

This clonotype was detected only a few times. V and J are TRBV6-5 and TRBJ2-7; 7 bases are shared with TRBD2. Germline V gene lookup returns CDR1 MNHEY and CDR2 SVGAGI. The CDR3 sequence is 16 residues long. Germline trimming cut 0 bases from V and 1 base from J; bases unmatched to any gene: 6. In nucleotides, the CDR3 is TGTGCCAGCAGTTACTCTGGGCTAGCGGCTTCCTACGAGCAGTACTTC. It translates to CASSYSGLAASYEQYF.

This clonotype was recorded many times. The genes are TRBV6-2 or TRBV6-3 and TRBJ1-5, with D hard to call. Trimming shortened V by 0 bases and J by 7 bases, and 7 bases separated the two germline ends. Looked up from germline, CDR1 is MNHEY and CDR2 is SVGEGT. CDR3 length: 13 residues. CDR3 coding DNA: TGTGCCAGCAGTTACTCTGTGGAACAGCCCCAGCATTTT. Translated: CASSYSVEQPQHF.

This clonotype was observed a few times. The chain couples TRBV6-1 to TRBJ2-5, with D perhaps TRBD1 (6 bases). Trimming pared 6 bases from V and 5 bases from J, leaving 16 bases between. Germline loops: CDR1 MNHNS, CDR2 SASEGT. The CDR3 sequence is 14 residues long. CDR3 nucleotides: TGTGCCAGCAGCCCCATCAGGGGTGAGGAGACCCAGTACTTC. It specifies CASSPIRGEETQYF.

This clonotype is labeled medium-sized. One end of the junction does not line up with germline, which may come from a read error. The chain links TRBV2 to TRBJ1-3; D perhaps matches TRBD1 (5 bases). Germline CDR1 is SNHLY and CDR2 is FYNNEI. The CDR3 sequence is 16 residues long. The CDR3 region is CASSQPGRISGNTIYF. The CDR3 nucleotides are TGCGCCAGCAGCCAACCGGGACGGATCTCTGGAAACACCATATATTTT.

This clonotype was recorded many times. In DNA, the CDR3 is TGTGCCAGCAGCTGGGACAGAAAAGAGACCCAGTACTTC. Translating it yields CASSWDRKETQYF. The chain uses TRBV7-2 and TRBJ2-5, with TRBD1 identical over 7 bases. CDR3 length equals 13 residues. The V gene's germline CDR1 is SGHTA and CDR2 FQGNSA. V was clipped by 4 bases and J by 3 bases; unmatched bases: 2.

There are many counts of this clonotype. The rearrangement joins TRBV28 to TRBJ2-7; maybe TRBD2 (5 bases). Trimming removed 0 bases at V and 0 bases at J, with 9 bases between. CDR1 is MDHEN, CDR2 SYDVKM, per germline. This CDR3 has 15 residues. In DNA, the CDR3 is TGTGCCAGCAGTTTATGGGACTCAAACTCCTACGAGCAGTACTTC. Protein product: CASSLWDSNSYEQYF.

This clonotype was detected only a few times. CDR3 bases: TGCGCCAGCTCCACTGGAGCGGGGGCCTACAATGAGCAGTTCTTC. This gives the protein CASSTGAGAYNEQFF. The chain has TRBV10-1 and TRBJ2-1, with TRBD2 identical over 8 bases. With V trimmed by 8 bases and J by 2 bases, 8 bases remained unmatched. The V gene's germline CDR1 is WNHNN and CDR2 SYGVQD (reference sequence). This CDR3 contains 15 residues.

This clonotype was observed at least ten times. Here the CDR3 DNA reads TGTGCCAGCAGCCCCTATGGGATTAACCAGTACTTC. Translated: CASSPYGINQYF. The chain recombines TRBV28 with TRBJ2-5; no clear D gene. This CDR3 contains 12 residues. V was shortened by 6 bases and J by 10 bases, with 15 bases between the two germline ends. Germline V gene data show CDR1 as MDHEN and CDR2 as SYDVKM.

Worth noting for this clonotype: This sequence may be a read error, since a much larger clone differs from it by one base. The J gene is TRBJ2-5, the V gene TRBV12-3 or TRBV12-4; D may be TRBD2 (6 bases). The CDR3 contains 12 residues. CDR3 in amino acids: CTSSLAAGTQYF. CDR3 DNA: TGTACCAGCAGTTTAGCGGCGGGGACCCAGTACTTC.

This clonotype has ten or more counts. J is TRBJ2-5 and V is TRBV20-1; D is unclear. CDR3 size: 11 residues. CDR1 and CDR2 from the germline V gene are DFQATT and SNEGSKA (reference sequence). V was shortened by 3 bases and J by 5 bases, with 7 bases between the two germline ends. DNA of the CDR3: TGCAGTGCTAGGCATGGGGAGACCCAGTACTTC. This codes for CSARHGETQYF.

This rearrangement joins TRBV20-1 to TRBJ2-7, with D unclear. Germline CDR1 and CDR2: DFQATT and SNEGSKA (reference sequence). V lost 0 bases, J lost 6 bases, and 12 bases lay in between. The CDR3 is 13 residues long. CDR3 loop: CSAREGIAAEQYF. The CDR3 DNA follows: TGCAGTGCTAGAGAGGGGATAGCTGCCGAGCAGTACTTC.

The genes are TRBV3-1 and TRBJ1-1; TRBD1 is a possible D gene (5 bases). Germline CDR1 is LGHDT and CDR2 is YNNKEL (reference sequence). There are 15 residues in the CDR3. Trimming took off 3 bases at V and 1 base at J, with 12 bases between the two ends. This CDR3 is CASSHSGTKNTEAFF. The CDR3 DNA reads TGTGCCAGCAGCCACTCCGGGACGAAGAACACTGAAGCTTTCTTT. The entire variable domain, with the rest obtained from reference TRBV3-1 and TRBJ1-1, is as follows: DTAVSQTPKYLVTQMGNDKSIKCEQNLGHDTMYWYKQDSKKFLKIMFSYNNKELIINETVPNRFSPKSPDKAHLNLHINSLELGDSAVYFCASSHSGTKNTEAFFGQGTRLTVV.

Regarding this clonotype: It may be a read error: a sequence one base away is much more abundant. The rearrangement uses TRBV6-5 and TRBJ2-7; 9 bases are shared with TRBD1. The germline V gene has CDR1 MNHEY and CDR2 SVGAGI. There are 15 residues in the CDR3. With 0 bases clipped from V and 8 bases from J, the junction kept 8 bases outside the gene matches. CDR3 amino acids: CASSYSQGARNKQYF. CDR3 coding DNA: TGTGCCAGCAGTTACTCACAGGGGGCGCGCAACAAGCAGTACTTC.

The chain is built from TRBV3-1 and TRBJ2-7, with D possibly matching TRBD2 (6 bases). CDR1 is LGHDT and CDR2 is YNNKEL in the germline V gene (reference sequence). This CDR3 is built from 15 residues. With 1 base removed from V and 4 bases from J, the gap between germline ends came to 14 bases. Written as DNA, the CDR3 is TGTGCCAGCAGCCAAGCGGGACTTGCCACTTACGAGCAGTACTTC. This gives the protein CASSQAGLATYEQYF.

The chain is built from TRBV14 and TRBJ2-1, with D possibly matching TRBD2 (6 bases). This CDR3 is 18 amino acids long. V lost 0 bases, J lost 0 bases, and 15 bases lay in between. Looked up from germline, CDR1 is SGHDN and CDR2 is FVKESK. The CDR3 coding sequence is TGTGCCAGCAGCCAAGATGTGAGTTCCGGGAGCTCCTACAATGAGCAGTTCTTC. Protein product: CASSQDVSSGSSYNEQFF.